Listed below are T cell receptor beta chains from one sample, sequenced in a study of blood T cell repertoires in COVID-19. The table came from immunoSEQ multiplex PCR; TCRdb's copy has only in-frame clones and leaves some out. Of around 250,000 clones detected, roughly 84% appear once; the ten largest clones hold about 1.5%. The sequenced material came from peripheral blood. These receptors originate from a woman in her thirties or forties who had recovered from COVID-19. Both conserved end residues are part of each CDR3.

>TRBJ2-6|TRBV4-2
CASSHGQGSLAGANVLTF
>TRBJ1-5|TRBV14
CASSRTGGGNQPQHF
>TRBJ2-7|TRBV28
CASSFLQGNYEQYF
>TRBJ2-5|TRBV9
CASSTTGGLGETQYF
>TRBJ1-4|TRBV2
CASSELAGGDEKLFF
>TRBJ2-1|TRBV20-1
CSARGRWQFF
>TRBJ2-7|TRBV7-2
CASSPNRGEQYF
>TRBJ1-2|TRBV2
CASSDAALFYGYTF
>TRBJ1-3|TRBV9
CASSIGLNSGNTIYF
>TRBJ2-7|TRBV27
CASSLLGGGSYEQYF
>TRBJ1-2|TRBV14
CASSQGGANYGYTF
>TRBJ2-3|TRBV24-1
CATSDRVGDRRLADTQYF
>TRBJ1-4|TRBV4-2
CASSQEKIGTGQEKLFF
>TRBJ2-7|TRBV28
CASSTPRVSHEQYF
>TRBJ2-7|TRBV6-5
CASSFGRDIRREQYF
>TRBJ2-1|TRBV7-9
CASSLGDRVNEQFF
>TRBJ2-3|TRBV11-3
CASSPGLTGQGTDTQYF
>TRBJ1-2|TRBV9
CASSAQGGLGFNYGYTF
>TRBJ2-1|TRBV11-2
CASGRGLANNEQFF
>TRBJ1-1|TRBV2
CASSESTEAFF
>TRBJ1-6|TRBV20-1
CSARGQGVGSPLHF
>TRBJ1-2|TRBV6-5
CASTTMTGVVGYTF
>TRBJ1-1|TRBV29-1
CSVGTGTANTEAFF
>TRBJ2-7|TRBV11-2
CASSSLTPDSGHEQYF
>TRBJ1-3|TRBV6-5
CASRGQGLTGNTIYF
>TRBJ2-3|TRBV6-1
CASSEQGERTDTQYF
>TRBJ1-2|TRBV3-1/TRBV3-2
CASSQTGHEYGYTF
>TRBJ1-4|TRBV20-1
CSWTGLGKLFF
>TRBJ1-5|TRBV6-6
CASSYPTGNQPQHF
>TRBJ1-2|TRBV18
CASSPPSFRGGYTF
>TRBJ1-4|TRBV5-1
CASSLTANEKLFF
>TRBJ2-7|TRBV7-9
CASSPGLPGYEQYF
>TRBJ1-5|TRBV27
CASSSLGWRIPNQPQHF
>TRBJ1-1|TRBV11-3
CASSLRGYTEAFF
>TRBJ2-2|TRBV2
CASNAGQGGTGELFF
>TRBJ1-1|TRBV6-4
CASSVVAGNTEAFF
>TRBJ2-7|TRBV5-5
CASSWEDSYEQYF
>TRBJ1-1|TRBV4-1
CASSQGGGVQDTEAFF
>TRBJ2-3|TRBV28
CASRGQDMRTDTQYF
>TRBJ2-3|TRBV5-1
CASSAGQGNTDTQYF
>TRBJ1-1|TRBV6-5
CASKRDWLGTEAFF
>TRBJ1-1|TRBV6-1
CASSDGRTGEATEAFF
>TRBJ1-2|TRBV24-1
CATSDLTGWSYTF
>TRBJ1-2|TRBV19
CASSIGVNSWRDYGYTF
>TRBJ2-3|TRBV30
CAWIKLADTQYF
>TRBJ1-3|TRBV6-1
CASSENMDFSGNTIYF
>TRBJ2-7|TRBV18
CASSPREDRGGGEQYF
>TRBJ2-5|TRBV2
CASSGLEETQYF
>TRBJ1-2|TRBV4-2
CASKTGQGTNYGYTF
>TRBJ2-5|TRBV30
CAWSRGVQETQYF
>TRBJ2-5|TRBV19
CASMSGSGLNSQETQYF
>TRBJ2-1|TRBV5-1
CASSLSTQGYNEQFF
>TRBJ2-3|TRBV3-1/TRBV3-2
CASSLQGADTQYF
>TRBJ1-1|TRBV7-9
CASNPRQFMNTEAFF
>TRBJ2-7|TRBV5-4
CASSPSSYEQYF
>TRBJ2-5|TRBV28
CASRSRDRGVTQYF